A selection of T cell receptor beta chains follows, all from one sample in a study of shared clonotypes between healthy human individuals. The protocol was immunoSEQ multiplex PCR, while the TCRdb copy is restricted to in-frame clones and leaves out a portion. The data hold some 380,000 clones, with just over 95% observed a single time. The sequencing sample was made of memory CD8+ T cells sorted from blood. Receptor source: a man aged 25-45 years in good health. Both conserved end residues are part of each CDR3. The order of the fields is V gene, clone size, D gene, J gene, CDR3 DNA, CDR3 protein. The D gene is left open where the match is weak. The size of a clone is reported for some rows only, either as once, few or many, or as a class for expanded clones.

TRBV20-1	NA	NA	TRBJ2-7	TGCAGTGCTAGAGAGGACAGAGAGCAGTACTTC	CSAREDREQYF
TRBV15	NA	NA	TRBJ1-1	TGTGCCACCAGCAGAGGGAGACAGGCCCCGGGCACTGAAGCTTTCTTT	CATSRGRQAPGTEAFF
TRBV28	NA	NA	TRBJ2-1	TGTGCCAGCAGTGTCGACCTCAGCTCCTACAATGAGCAGTTCTTC	CASSVDLSSYNEQFF
TRBV7-2	NA	NA	TRBJ2-1	TGTGCCAGCAGCTTAGTAACCGGCGATGAGCAGTTCTTC	CASSLVTGDEQFF
TRBV9	NA	NA	TRBJ1-1	TGTGCCAGCAGCGTAGACCGGGCTACTGAAGCTTTCTTT	CASSVDRATEAFF
TRBV4-1	NA	TRBD2	TRBJ2-7	TGCGCCAGCAGCCAAGAAGGACTAGCGGGAGTTGGCTACGAGCAGTACTTC	CASSQEGLAGVGYEQYF
TRBV19	NA	NA	TRBJ1-5	TGTGCCAGTAGTATTAAGACAGAACCCAATCAGCCCCAGCATTTT	CASSIKTEPNQPQHF
TRBV19	NA	NA	TRBJ1-2	TGTGCCAGTAGTATAGAAAAAGGGGGCTATGGCTACACCTTC	CASSIEKGGYGYTF
TRBV5-1	NA	NA	TRBJ2-1	TGCGCCAGCAGCCGCGGGACTGCTTACAATGAGCAGTTCTTC	CASSRGTAYNEQFF
TRBV5-1	NA	NA	TRBJ2-1	TGCGCCAGCAGCTTGGAGCACTACAATGAGCAGTTCTTC	CASSLEHYNEQFF
TRBV5-1	NA	TRBD2	TRBJ2-1	TGCGCCAGCAACGAGCGGGAGTCGGGGAATGAGCAGTTCTTC	CASNERESGNEQFF
TRBV9	NA	TRBD2	TRBJ2-5	TGTGCCAGCAGCGTACAATCTCTAGCGGGAGGATTGCGGGGCAAAGAGACCCAGTACTTC	CASSVQSLAGGLRGKETQYF
TRBV5-1	NA	TRBD2	TRBJ2-1	TGCGCCAGCACCCTAGCGGGGTCGCCCAATGAGCAGTTCTTC	CASTLAGSPNEQFF
TRBV5-1	NA	NA	TRBJ1-1	TGCGCCAGCAGCCTCGTTAAGGGGATGAGGGCTTTCTTT	CASSLVKGMRAFF
TRBV2	NA	NA	TRBJ2-2	TGTGCCAGCAGTTGGAAAGGACGAGTCACCGGGGAGCTGTTTTTT	CASSWKGRVTGELFF
TRBV6-6	NA	TRBD2	TRBJ2-5	TGTGCCAGCACAGCTAGCGGGAGAGGTGAGACCCAGTACTTC	CASTASGRGETQYF
TRBV27	NA	NA	TRBJ2-1	TGTGCCAGCAGTTTTGATCGTCTTAGCGGCAATGAGCAGTTCTTC	CASSFDRLSGNEQFF
TRBV4-2	NA	NA	TRBJ2-7	TGTGCCAGCAGCCAGCTAGTTTACGAGCAGTACTTC	CASSQLVYEQYF
TRBV19	once	TRBD1	TRBJ1-4	TGTGCCAGTAGACAGGGGCCAAAACTGTTTTTT	CASRQGPKLFF
TRBV5-1	NA	TRBD1	TRBJ2-4	TGCGCCAGCAGCCCCCGGGACAGAAACATTCAGTACTTC	CASSPRDRNIQYF
TRBV25-1	NA	NA	TRBJ1-6	TGTGCCAGCAGTGAATTTAGCGCCCTCCACTTT	CASSEFSALHF
TRBV1	once	NA	TRBJ2-6	TGCACCAGCAGGAATCGGGCCAACGTCCTGACTTTC	CTSRNRANVLTF
TRBV27	NA	NA	TRBJ2-7	TGTGCCAGCAGTCCCTTCTCGTCTAGCTTCCTCTCCTACGAGCAGTACTTC	CASSPFSSSFLSYEQYF